This T cell receptor beta chain was sequenced for a study of T cell repertoires in cytomegalovirus infection. Study in general: A matching HLA type, together with CMV infection, was signaled by public TCR beta signatures.

In its sample, this clonotype was seen many times. No antigen is known for it. TCRdb independently ran MiXCR on the reads; one entry per CDR3 protein. The data contain over 300,000 distinct CDR3 sequences, more than 8% of them singletons. Study-wide results and limits: Of the TCR beta families, the public ones yielded a cumulative frequency that identified carriers of CMV plus the relevant HLA. Clonotypes of TCR beta that were HLA-C-restricted and CMV-specific dominated the ex vivo response.

This CDR3 spans 13 amino acids. The germline V gene has CDR1 SQVTM and CDR2 ANQGSEA. V gave up 4 bases and J gave up 5 bases, with 14 bases separating them. This rearrangement joins TRBV29-1 to TRBJ1-1; D unclear. The origin of this receptor is a human donor in good health (CMV status not recorded). Some clones in this sample may be carry-over from other donors' samples. Specimen: PBMCs. CDR3 sequence: CSVGPGFTTEAFF. For the CDR3, the DNA is TGCAGCGTTGGTCCCGGGTTCACTACTGAAGCTTTCTTT.